The text below deals with one T cell receptor beta chain. What it binds is unknown. The V and J ends lost 5 bases and 4 bases respectively, with 14 bases between them. From germline, CDR1 is DFQATT and CDR2 SNEGSKA (reference sequence). The CDR3 length is 13 residues. The record originates from a study of post-analysis software for immune sequencing data. Study-wide points: Relative to controls, patients had roughly five TRBV segments at higher frequency, with TRBV5-6, TRBV5-1 and TRBV20-1 among these. For normalized Chao1 diversity, multiple sclerosis patients scored significantly lower than controls did.

Unique molecular identifiers were built into the TCR beta cDNA libraries. The source material, about 0.85 to 11 million T cells, gave rise to about 460,000 cDNA molecules. Using its own MiXCR run on the PCR reads, TCRdb lists one record per CDR3 protein. This table has under 200,000 distinct CDR3 sequences, around 29% appearing once. Sample: blood. The J gene is TRBJ2-5, the V gene TRBV20-1; D possibly corresponds to TRBD1 (5 bases). The clonotype was recovered from a girl younger than 18 with multiple sclerosis. CDR3 in amino acids: CSAPVGQGETQYF. The CDR3 DNA reads TGCAGTGCTCCAGTGGGCCAGGGAGAGACCCAGTACTTC.